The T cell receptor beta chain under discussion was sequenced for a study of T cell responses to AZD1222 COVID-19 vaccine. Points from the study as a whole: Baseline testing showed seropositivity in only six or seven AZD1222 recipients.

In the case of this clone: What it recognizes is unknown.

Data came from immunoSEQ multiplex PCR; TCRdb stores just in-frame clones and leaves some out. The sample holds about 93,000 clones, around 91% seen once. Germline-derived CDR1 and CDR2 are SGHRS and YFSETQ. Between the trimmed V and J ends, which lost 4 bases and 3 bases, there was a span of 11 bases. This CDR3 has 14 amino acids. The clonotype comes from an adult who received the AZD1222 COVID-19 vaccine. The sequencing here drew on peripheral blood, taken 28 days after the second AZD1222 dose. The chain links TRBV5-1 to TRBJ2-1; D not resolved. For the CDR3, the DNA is TGCGCCAGCAGCCTAAGCAGGATCTACAATGAGCAGTTCTTC. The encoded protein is CASSLSRIYNEQFF.